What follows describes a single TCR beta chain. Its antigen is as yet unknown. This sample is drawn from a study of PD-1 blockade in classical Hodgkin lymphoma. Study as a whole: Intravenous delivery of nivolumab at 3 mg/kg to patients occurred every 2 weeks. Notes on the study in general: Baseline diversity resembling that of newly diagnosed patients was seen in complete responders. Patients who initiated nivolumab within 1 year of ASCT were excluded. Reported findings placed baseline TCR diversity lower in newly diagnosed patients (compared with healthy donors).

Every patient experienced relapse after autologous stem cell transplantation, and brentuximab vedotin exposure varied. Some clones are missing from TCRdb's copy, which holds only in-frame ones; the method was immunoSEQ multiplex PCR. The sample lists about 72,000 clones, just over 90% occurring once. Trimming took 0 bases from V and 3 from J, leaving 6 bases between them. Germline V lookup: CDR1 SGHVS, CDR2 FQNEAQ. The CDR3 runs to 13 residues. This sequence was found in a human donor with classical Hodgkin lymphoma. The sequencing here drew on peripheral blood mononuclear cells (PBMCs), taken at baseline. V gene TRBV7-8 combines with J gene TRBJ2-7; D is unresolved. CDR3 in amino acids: CASSLAWDYEQYF. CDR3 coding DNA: TGTGCCAGCAGCTTAGCATGGGACTACGAGCAGTACTTC.